These 17 T cell receptor beta chains came from one sample sequenced in a study of blood T cell repertoires in COVID-19. This table comes from immunoSEQ multiplex PCR, and its TCRdb copy is limited to in-frame clones, with some not included. The table includes approximately 15,000 clones, around 84% detected once. The sample taken for sequencing was peripheral blood. Source of these receptors: a woman in her forties or fifties with active or convalescent COVID-19.

The chain has TRBV6-4 and TRBJ2-2; D is undetermined. This CDR3 comprises 14 residues. The germline V gene encodes CDR1 MRHNA and CDR2 SNTAGT. With 6 bases removed from V and 2 bases from J, the gap between germline ends came to 10 bases. The CDR3 DNA reads as TGTGCCAGCAGCACTTCAACTAACACCGGGGAGCTGTTTTTT. This codes for CASSTSTNTGELFF.

V is TRBV24-1 and J is TRBJ2-1, with TRBD2 identical over 9 bases. V was clipped by 5 bases and J by 0 bases; unmatched bases: 10. The CDR3 totals 18 residues. Germline assignment: CDR1 KGHDR and CDR2 SFDVKD. This CDR3 reads CATSANPGLAPSYNEQFF. For the CDR3, the DNA is TGTGCCACCAGTGCCAATCCGGGACTAGCACCCTCCTACAATGAGCAGTTCTTC.

The chain has TRBV6-5 and TRBJ2-5, with D maybe TRBD2 (6 bases). This CDR3 is 15 amino acids long. V lost 0 bases and J 2 bases, leaving 10 bases between the germline ends. The germline gives CDR1 MNHEY, CDR2 SVGAGI. The CDR3 nucleotides read TGTGCCAGCAGTTACTCACCGGGAGTTCAAGAGACCCAGTACTTC. This gives the protein CASSYSPGVQETQYF.

Concerning this clone: In the same sample, other DNA sequences code for this CDR3. The rearrangement links TRBV2 to TRBJ1-5; D is ambiguous. This CDR3 contains 12 residues. With 6 bases removed from V and 6 bases from J, the gap between germline ends came to 9 bases. CDR1 and CDR2 (germline): SNHLY, FYNNEI. CDR3 DNA sequence: TGTGCCAGCAGCAGACTCGTTCAGCCCCAGCATTTT. Translating it yields CASSRLVQPQHF.

This clone was found once. The J gene is TRBJ2-3, the V gene TRBV28; 8 bases are a match to TRBD2. The V gene's germline CDR1 is MDHEN and CDR2 SYDVKM. V was clipped by 0 bases and J by 3 bases; unmatched bases: 11. CDR3 length: 18 amino acids. The DNA of the CDR3 is TGTGCCAGCAGTTTATGGTCTTTCGTCCGGGAGGGAACAGATACGCAGTATTTT. It is translated as CASSLWSFVREGTDTQYF.

V usage is TRBV25-1 and J usage is TRBJ2-5; D perhaps matches TRBD2 (5 bases). Germline assignment: CDR1 MGHDK and CDR2 SYGVNS. The CDR3 sequence is 15 residues long. V gave up 7 bases and J gave up 0 bases, with 15 bases separating them. The CDR3 here is CASTPLGEYQETQYF. The CDR3 coding sequence is TGTGCCAGCACCCCCCTGGGAGAGTACCAAGAGACCCAGTACTTC.

The gene calls are TRBV19 and TRBJ1-2; D is unclear. This CDR3 is 13 amino acids long. Trimming pared 5 bases from V and 0 bases from J, leaving 7 bases between. Per the germline V gene, CDR1 is LNHDA and CDR2 is SQIVND (reference sequence). CDR3 nucleotide sequence: TGTGCCAGTAGTCCACAATCTAACTATGGCTACACCTTC. As protein: CASSPQSNYGYTF.

The chain couples TRBV27 to TRBJ2-1, with D possibly TRBD2 on 6 matching bases. The ends were cut back, 8 bases at V and 7 bases at J, with 21 bases in the middle. The CDR3 runs 15 residues. Germline loops: CDR1 MNHEY, CDR2 SMNVEV (reference sequence). CDR3 in amino acids: CASSLSGGAPNEQFF. DNA for the CDR3: TGTGCCAGCTCCCTTTCCGGGGGAGCCCCAAATGAGCAGTTCTTC.

The chain uses TRBV7-9 and TRBJ2-1; the match to TRBD1 covers 12 bases. V lost 4 bases, J lost 9 bases, and 7 bases stayed unmatched. CDR3 length: 15 residues. The germline gives CDR1 SEHNR, CDR2 FQNEAQ (reference sequence). The CDR3, as DNA: TGTGCCAGCAGCTCCGGGACAGGGGGCCCCGTTGAGCAGTTCTTC. Translated, it gives CASSSGTGGPVEQFF.

The chain recombines TRBV6-5 with TRBJ2-7; D possibly corresponds to TRBD2 (5 bases). Germline CDR1 MNHEY, CDR2 SVGAGI. The V end was cut by 6 bases, the J end by 0 bases, with 15 bases between. CDR3 length: 15 residues. The CDR3 is CASSPGRRSSYEQYF. The DNA for the CDR3 is TGTGCCAGCAGCCCCGGACGGAGGAGCTCCTACGAGCAGTACTTC.

This clone was recorded once. The CDR3 protein is CATSDGQGAGNQPQHF. In nucleotides, the CDR3 is TGTGCCACCAGTGATGGACAGGGGGCAGGCAATCAGCCCCAGCATTTT. The gene calls are TRBV24-1 and TRBJ1-5; 11 nucleotides line up with TRBD1. The CDR3 consists of 16 residues. CDR1 and CDR2 (germline): KGHDR, SFDVKD. V lost 3 bases, J lost 2 bases, and 2 bases stayed unmatched.

This chain connects TRBV7-9 to TRBJ2-1; D is uncertain. The CDR3 extends over 12 amino acids. Germline V lookup: CDR1 SEHNR, CDR2 FQNEAQ (reference sequence). V was shortened by 5 bases and J by 4 bases, with 6 bases between the two germline ends. The DNA of the CDR3 is TGTGCCAGCAGCCCCTCTTACAATGAGCAGTTCTTC. It translates to CASSPSYNEQFF.

This clone was counted a single time. This chain joins TRBV4-2 and TRBJ2-2, with 9 bases aligning to TRBD2. Germline V gene data show CDR1 as LGHNA and CDR2 as YNFKEQ. J gave up 7 bases and V 0 bases, and 9 bases lay outside the gene matches. This CDR3 contains 17 residues. As DNA, the CDR3 is TGTGCCAGCAGCCAAGATTTGGGCGGCGGGAGGGACGGGGAGCTGTTTTTT. It yields the protein CASSQDLGGGRDGELFF.

Details on this clone: One end of the junction does not line up with germline, which may come from a read error. The CDR3 here is CASSEDRVLAF. CDR3 DNA: TGTGCCAGCAGTGAGGACAGGGTCCTCGCATTC. V usage is TRBV2 and J usage is TRBJ2-7, with 8 nucleotides matching TRBD1. Germline loops: CDR1 SNHLY, CDR2 FYNNEI. CDR3 length: 11 amino acids.

The V and J genes are TRBV18 and TRBJ2-5; D is possibly TRBD2 (6 bases). CDR1 and CDR2 from the germline V gene are KGHSH and LQKENI. CDR3 length: 15 residues. Deletions cut 1 base from V and 2 bases from J, with 11 bases between. The CDR3 loop reads CASSPLADLQETQYF. The CDR3 coding sequence is TGTGCCAGCTCACCACTAGCGGATCTACAAGAGACCCAGTACTTC.

This clone was observed a few times. At one end, the junction sequence differs from germline, possibly due to a read error. The chain joins TRBV7-7 to TRBJ2-7; perhaps TRBD2 as D (6 bases). The CDR3 consists of 15 residues. Germline V gene lookup returns CDR1 SSHAT and CDR2 FNYEAQ (reference sequence). The CDR3 bases are TGTGCTAGCAGCTTATTTCCGGGAGAATCGTACGAGCAGTACTTC. It codes for CASSLFPGESYEQYF.

This sequence joins TRBV29-1 and TRBJ2-7; no firm D call. Germline CDR1 and CDR2: SQVTM and ANQGSEA. The CDR3 runs 18 residues. With 3 bases removed from V and 2 bases from J, the gap between germline ends came to 26 bases. In DNA form, the CDR3 reads TGCAGCGTTGATGATCCCGCCGAATGGGCAGCTCCCACCTACGAGCAGTACTTC. Its protein is CSVDDPAEWAAPTYEQYF.